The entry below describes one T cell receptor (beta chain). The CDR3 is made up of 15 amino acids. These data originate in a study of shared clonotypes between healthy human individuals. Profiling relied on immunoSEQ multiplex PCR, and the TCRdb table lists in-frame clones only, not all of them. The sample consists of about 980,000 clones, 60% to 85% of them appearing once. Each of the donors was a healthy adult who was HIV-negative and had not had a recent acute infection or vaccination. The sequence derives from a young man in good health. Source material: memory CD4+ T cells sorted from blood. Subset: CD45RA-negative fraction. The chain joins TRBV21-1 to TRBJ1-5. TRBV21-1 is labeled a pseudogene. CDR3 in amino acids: CASSKVGSDYQPQHF. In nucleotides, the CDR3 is TGTGCCAGCAGCAAAGTAGGCAGCGACTATCAGCCCCAGCATTTT.